This T cell receptor beta chain was captured in a study of blood T cell repertoires in COVID-19. About the research overall: The United States, Italy and Spain were the sources of the acute and convalescent COVID-19 samples.

Germline V lookup: CDR1 LGHDT, CDR2 YNNKEL (reference sequence). This CDR3 has 15 residues. J lost 7 bases, V lost 4 bases, and 9 bases had no gene match. Methods used by the authors: From reference gene primer amplification, estimates of nucleated cell counts were derived. The repertoire was sequenced with immunoSEQ multiplex PCR; TCRdb's copy has only in-frame clones and lacks some. V, J and clone size derive from that table, while D and trimming were established from the DNA sequence. Of around 150,000 clones in the sample, 76% were seen once. The sequenced sample was peripheral blood. The TCR comes from a woman over 75 with acute or convalescent COVID-19. V usage is TRBV3-1 (or the pseudogene TRBV3-2) and J usage is TRBJ2-7; the match to TRBD1 covers 11 bases. This chain's CDR3 is CASSLRTGGVGEQYF. CDR3 DNA: TGTGCCAGCAGCCTAAGGACAGGGGGCGTTGGGGAGCAGTACTTC.